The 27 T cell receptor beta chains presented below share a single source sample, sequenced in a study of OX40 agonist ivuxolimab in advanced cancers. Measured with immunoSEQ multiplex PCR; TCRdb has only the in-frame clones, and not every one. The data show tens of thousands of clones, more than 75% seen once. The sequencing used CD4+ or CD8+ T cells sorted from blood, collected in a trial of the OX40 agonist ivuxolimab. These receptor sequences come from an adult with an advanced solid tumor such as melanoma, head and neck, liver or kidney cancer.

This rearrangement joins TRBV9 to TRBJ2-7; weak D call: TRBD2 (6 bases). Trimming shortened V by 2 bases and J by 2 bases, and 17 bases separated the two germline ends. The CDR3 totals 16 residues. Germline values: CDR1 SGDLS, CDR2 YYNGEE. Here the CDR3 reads CASSVGWGRRAYEQYF. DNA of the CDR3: TGTGCCAGCAGCGTGGGGTGGGGAAGGAGGGCCTACGAGCAGTACTTC.

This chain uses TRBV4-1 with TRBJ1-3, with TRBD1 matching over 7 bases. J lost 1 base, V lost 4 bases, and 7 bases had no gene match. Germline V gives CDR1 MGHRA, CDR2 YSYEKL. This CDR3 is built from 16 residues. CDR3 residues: CASSRKGTASGNTIYF. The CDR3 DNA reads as TGCGCCAGCAGCCGGAAGGGGACAGCTTCTGGAAACACCATATATTTT.

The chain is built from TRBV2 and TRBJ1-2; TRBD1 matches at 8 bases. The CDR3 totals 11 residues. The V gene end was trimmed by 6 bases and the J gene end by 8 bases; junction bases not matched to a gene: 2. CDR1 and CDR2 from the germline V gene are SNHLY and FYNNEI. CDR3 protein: CASRDRVGYTF. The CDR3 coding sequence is TGTGCCAGCAGGGACAGGGTGGGCTACACCTTC.

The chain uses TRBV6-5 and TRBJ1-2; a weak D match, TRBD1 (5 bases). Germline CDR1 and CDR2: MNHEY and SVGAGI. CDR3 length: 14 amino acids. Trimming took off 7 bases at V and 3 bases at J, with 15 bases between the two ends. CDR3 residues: CASKARAGDYGYTF. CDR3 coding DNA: TGTGCCAGCAAAGCCCGGGCGGGGGACTATGGCTACACCTTC.

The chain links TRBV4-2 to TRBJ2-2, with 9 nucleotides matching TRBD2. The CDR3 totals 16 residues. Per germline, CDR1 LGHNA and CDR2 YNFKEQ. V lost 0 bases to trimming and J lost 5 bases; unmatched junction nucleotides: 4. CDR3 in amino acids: CASSQDRSGRTGELFF. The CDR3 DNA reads TGTGCCAGCAGCCAAGATAGGAGCGGGAGGACCGGGGAGCTGTTTTTT.

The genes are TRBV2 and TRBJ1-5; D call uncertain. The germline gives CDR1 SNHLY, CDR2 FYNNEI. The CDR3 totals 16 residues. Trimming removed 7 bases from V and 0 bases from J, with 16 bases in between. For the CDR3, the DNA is TGTGCCAGCACTCCCGTGGGTCCTTATAGCAATCAGCCCCAGCATTTT. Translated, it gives CASTPVGPYSNQPQHF.

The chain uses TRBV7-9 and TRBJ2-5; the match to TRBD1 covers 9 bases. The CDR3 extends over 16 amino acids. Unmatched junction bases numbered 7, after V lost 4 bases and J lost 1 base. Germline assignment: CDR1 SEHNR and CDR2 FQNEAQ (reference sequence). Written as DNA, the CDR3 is TGTGCCAGCAGCTCCACAGGGGGCTTACTCCAAGAGACCCAGTACTTC. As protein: CASSSTGGLLQETQYF.

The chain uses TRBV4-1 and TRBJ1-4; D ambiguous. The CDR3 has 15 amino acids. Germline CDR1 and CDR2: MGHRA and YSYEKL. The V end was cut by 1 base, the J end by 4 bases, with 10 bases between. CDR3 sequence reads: CASSQGDADNEKLFF. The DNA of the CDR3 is TGCGCCAGCAGCCAAGGTGACGCAGATAATGAAAAACTGTTTTTT.

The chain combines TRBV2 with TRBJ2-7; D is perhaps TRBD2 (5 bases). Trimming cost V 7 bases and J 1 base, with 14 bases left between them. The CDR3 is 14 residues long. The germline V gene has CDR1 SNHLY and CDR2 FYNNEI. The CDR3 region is CASNGLGISYEQYF. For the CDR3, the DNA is TGTGCCAGCAATGGACTCGGTATTTCCTACGAGCAGTACTTC.

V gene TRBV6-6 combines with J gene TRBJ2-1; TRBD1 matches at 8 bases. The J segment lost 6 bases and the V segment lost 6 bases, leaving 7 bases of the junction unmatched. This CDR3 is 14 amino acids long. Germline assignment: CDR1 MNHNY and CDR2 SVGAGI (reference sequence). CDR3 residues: CASSLDRAGNEQFF. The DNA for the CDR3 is TGTGCCAGCAGCCTGGACAGGGCAGGCAATGAGCAGTTCTTC.

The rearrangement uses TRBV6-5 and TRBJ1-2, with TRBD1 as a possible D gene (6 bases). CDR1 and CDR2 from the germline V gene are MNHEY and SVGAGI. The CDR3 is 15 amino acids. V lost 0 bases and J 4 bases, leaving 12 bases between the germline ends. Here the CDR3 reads CASSYSQGLSYGYTF. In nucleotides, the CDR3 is TGTGCCAGCAGTTACTCGCAGGGGCTGAGCTATGGCTACACCTTC.

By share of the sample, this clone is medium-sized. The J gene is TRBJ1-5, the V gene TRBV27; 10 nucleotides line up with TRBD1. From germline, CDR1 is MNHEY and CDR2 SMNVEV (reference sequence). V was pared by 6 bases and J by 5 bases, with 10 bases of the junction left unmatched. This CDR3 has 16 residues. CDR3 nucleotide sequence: TGTGCCAGCAGACCAACGACAGGGGGCGCGCATCAGCCCCAGCATTTT. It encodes CASRPTTGGAHQPQHF.

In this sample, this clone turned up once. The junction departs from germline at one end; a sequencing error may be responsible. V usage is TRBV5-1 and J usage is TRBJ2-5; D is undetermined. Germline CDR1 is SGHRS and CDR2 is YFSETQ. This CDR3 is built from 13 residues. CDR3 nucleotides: TGCGCCAGCAGTTGGAAAGGGAAAGAGGCCCAGTACTTC. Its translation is CASSWKGKEAQYF.

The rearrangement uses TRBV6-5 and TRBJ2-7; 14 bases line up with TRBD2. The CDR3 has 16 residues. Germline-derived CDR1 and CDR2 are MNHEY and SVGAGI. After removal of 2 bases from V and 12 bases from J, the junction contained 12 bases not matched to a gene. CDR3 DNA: TGTGCCAGCAGTTACATAGGACTAGCGGGAGGACCGAGCACGTACTTC. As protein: CASSYIGLAGGPSTYF.

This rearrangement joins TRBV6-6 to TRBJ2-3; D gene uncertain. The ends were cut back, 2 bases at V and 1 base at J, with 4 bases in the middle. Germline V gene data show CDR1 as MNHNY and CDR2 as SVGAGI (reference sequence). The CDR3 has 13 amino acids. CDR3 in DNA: TGTGCCAGCAGTTACGTCGGCACAGATACGCAGTATTTT. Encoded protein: CASSYVGTDTQYF.

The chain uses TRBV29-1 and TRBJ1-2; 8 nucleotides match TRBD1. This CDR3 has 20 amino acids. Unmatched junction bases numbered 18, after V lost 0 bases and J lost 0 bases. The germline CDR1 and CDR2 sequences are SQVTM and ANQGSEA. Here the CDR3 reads CSVEDRRYQGANSANYGYTF. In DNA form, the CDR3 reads TGCAGCGTTGAAGATCGGAGGTATCAGGGGGCGAACTCAGCTAACTATGGCTACACCTTC.

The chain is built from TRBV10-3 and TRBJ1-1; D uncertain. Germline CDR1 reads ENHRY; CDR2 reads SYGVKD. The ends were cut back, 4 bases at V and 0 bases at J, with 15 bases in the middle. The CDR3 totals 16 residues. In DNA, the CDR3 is TGTGCCATCAGTGTCCCCGGCGCTGCCATGAACACTGAAGCTTTCTTT. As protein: CAISVPGAAMNTEAFF.

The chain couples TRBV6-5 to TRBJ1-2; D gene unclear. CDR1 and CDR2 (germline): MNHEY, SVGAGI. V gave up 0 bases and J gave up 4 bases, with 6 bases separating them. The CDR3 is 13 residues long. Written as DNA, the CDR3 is TGTGCCAGCAGTTACTCGCCGGTCTATGGCTACACCTTC. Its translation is CASSYSPVYGYTF.

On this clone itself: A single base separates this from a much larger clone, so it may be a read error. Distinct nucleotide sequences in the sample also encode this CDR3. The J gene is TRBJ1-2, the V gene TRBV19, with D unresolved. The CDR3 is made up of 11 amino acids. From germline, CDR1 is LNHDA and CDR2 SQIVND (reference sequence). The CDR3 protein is CASSYSYGYTF. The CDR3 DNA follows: TGTGCCAGTAGTTACAGCTATGGCTACACTTTC.

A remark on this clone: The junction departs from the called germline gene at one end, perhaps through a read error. CDR3 nucleotides: TGTGCCAGCTCTCCACCGGGACCGATCTATGCCTACACCTTC. It is translated as CASSPPGPIYAYTF. This chain joins TRBV27 and TRBJ1-2, with D possibly matching TRBD1 (5 bases). The CDR3 sequence is 14 residues long. CDR1 and CDR2 from the germline V gene are MNHEY and SMNVEV (reference sequence).

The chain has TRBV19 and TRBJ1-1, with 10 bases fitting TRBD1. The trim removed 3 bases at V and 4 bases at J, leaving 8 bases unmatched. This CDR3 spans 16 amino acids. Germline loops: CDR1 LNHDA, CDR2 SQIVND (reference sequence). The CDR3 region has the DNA TGTGCCAGTAGTATGGACAGGGGGGGAATGGGCACTGAAGCTTTCTTT. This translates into CASSMDRGGMGTEAFF.

CDR3 in DNA: TGCGCCAGCAGTCAATTTATGCGGGAGACAGGGAGGGTCGAGCAGTACTTC. Translated, it gives CASSQFMRETGRVEQYF. This sequence joins TRBV4-1 and TRBJ2-7; possibly TRBD1 or TRBD2 for D (7 bases each). The CDR3 is 17 residues long. Trimming left V 6 bases short and J 6 bases short, with 27 bases between. CDR1 and CDR2 from the germline V gene are MGHRA and YSYEKL.

The CDR3 DNA sequence: TGTGCCAGCAGCCAATGGGGGGGGCCCAACTACGAGCAGTACTTC. Its protein is CASSQWGGPNYEQYF. J is TRBJ2-7 and V is TRBV16; D possibly corresponds to TRBD2 (7 bases). The V and J ends lost 1 base and 3 bases respectively, with 13 bases between them. The CDR3 covers 15 residues. Germline CDR1 reads KGHSY; CDR2 reads FQNENV.

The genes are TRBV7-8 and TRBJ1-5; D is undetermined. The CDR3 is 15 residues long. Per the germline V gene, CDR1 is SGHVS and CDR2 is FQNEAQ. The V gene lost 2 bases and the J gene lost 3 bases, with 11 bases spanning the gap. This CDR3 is CASSLWRANNQPQHF. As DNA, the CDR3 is TGTGCCAGCAGCTTATGGCGGGCCAACAATCAGCCCCAGCATTTT.

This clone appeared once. CDR3 loop: CASSMVGRGLYNEQFF. The CDR3 bases are TGTGCCAGTAGTATGGTAGGGAGGGGTCTCTACAATGAGCAGTTCTTC. The gene calls are TRBV19 and TRBJ2-1; the match to TRBD2 covers 7 bases. CDR1 and CDR2 (germline): LNHDA, SQIVND (reference sequence). After removal of 3 bases from V and 3 bases from J, the junction contained 8 bases not matched to a gene. The CDR3 contains 16 residues.

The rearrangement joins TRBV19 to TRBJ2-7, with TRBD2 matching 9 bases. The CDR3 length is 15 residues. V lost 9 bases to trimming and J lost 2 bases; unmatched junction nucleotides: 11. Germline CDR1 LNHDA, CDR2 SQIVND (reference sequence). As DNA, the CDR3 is TGTGCCAGCCATGTTAGCGGGGGCCCCACCTACGAGCAGTACTTC. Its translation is CASHVSGGPTYEQYF.

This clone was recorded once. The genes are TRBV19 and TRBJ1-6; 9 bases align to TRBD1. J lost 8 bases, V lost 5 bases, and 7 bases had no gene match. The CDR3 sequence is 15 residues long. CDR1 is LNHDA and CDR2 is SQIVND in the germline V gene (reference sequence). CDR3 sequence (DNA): TGTGCCAGTAGTGTACCGGGACAGGGTGATTCACCCCTCCACTTT. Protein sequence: CASSVPGQGDSPLHF.